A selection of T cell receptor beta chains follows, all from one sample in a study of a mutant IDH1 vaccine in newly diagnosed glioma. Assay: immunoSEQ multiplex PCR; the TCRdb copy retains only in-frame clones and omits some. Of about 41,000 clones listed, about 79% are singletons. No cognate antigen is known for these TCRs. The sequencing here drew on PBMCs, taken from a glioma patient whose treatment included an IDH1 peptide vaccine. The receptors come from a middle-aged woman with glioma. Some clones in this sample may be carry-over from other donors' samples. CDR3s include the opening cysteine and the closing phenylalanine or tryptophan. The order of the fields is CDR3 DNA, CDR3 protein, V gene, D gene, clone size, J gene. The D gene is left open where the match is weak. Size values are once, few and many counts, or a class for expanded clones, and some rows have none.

cdr3_nt: TGCGCCAGCAGCTTGTGGCCAGGGGAAAACACTGAAGCTTTCTTT
cdr3_aa: CASSLWPGENTEAFF
v_call: TRBV5-1
d_call: -
clone_size: few
j_call: TRBJ1-1

cdr3_nt: TGTGCCAGCAGTGAGCTGGGACTAAACACCATATATTTT
cdr3_aa: CASSELGLNTIYF
v_call: TRBV6-1
d_call: -
clone_size: once
j_call: TRBJ1-3

cdr3_nt: TGTGCCAGCAGCTCCGCAGGGGGCGGTTTGGAAGCTTTCTTT
cdr3_aa: CASSSAGGGLEAFF
v_call: TRBV7-9
d_call: TRBD1
clone_size: -
j_call: TRBJ1-1

cdr3_nt: TGTGCCAGCAGCTTAGGTCGGGTCCCCTACGAGCAGTACTTC
cdr3_aa: CASSLGRVPYEQYF
v_call: TRBV7-9
d_call: -
clone_size: medium-sized
j_call: TRBJ2-7

cdr3_nt: TGTGCCAGCAGTCGGGGGGACAGCAATCAGCCCCAGCATTTT
cdr3_aa: CASSRGDSNQPQHF
v_call: TRBV6-5
d_call: -
clone_size: -
j_call: TRBJ1-5

cdr3_nt: TGTGCCAGCAGCCAAGAGGTAGCGGGGGAGCTCCAAGAGACCCAGTACTTC
cdr3_aa: CASSQEVAGELQETQYF
v_call: TRBV14
d_call: TRBD2
clone_size: -
j_call: TRBJ2-5

cdr3_nt: TGCGCCAGCAGCTTGAACGACGAGCAGTACTTC
cdr3_aa: CASSLNDEQYF
v_call: TRBV5-1
d_call: -
clone_size: -
j_call: TRBJ2-7

cdr3_nt: TGTGCCATCAGTGAATCCATGGTAGCGGAATACGAGCAGTACTTC
cdr3_aa: CAISESMVAEYEQYF
v_call: TRBV10-3
d_call: -
clone_size: few
j_call: TRBJ2-7

cdr3_nt: TGTGCCACCAGCAGAGAGAGGAACACTGAAGCTTTCTTT
cdr3_aa: CATSRERNTEAFF
v_call: TRBV15
d_call: -
clone_size: few
j_call: TRBJ1-1

cdr3_nt: TGTGCCAGCACAGCATCACAGGGCTTTGGTCAGCCCCAGCATTTT
cdr3_aa: CASTASQGFGQPQHF
v_call: TRBV5-5
d_call: -
clone_size: medium-sized
j_call: TRBJ1-5

cdr3_nt: TGTGCCAGCAGCTCGCAGGGGTCCGGGGAGCTGTTTTTT
cdr3_aa: CASSSQGSGELFF
v_call: TRBV7-2
d_call: -
clone_size: -
j_call: TRBJ2-2

cdr3_nt: TGTGCCAGCAGGATCCGTAGGGGGCGTGGGAACACCGGGGAGCTGTTTTTT
cdr3_aa: CASRIRRGRGNTGELFF
v_call: TRBV28
d_call: TRBD1
clone_size: -
j_call: TRBJ2-2

cdr3_nt: TGTGCCAGCAGCCTTCAACGGACAAGGAACACTGAAGCTTTCTTT
cdr3_aa: CASSLQRTRNTEAFF
v_call: TRBV7-9
d_call: -
clone_size: once
j_call: TRBJ1-1

cdr3_nt: TGTGCCAGCAGCACCCGGAGGGAGAGCGAGCAGTACTTC
cdr3_aa: CASSTRRESEQYF
v_call: TRBV9
d_call: -
clone_size: -
j_call: TRBJ2-7

cdr3_nt: TGTGCCAGCAGCTTAGGGGCAGGGGTAAATTCACCCCTCCACTTT
cdr3_aa: CASSLGAGVNSPLHF
v_call: TRBV13
d_call: -
clone_size: once
j_call: TRBJ1-6

cdr3_nt: TGCAGTGCTAGGAGTAACCTAGAAGCTTTCTTT
cdr3_aa: CSARSNLEAFF
v_call: TRBV20-1
d_call: -
clone_size: -
j_call: TRBJ1-1

cdr3_nt: TGTGCCAGCAGTGAATCGAGATATGGCTACACCTTC
cdr3_aa: CASSESRYGYTF
v_call: TRBV6-1
d_call: -
clone_size: medium-sized
j_call: TRBJ1-2

cdr3_nt: TGCGCCAGCAGCCAAGAGGGAGTCAACAGGGGCGCTGAAAAACTGTTTTTT
cdr3_aa: CASSQEGVNRGAEKLFF
v_call: TRBV4-1
d_call: TRBD1
clone_size: -
j_call: TRBJ1-4

cdr3_nt: TGTGCCAGCAGCGGGGTAAGCACCTCTGGAAACACCATATATTTT
cdr3_aa: CASSGVSTSGNTIYF
v_call: TRBV6-1
d_call: -
clone_size: -
j_call: TRBJ1-3

cdr3_nt: TGTGCCAGCAGTTTATCGAAAAAAAGAAGCGGAGAACGGGAGACCCAGTACTTC
cdr3_aa: CASSLSKKRSGERETQYF
v_call: TRBV27
d_call: -
clone_size: -
j_call: TRBJ2-5

cdr3_nt: TGTGCCATCAGCGACGGAGGGGGCAACAATCAGCCCCAGCATTTT
cdr3_aa: CAISDGGGNNQPQHF
v_call: TRBV10-3
d_call: TRBD1
clone_size: -
j_call: TRBJ1-5

cdr3_nt: TGCGCCAGCAGCCAAGATTCAGGGTCGCAGCAGCCCCAGCATTTT
cdr3_aa: CASSQDSGSQQPQHF
v_call: TRBV4-3
d_call: -
clone_size: -
j_call: TRBJ1-5